Listed below are T cell receptor beta chains from one sample, sequenced in a study of response to subunit inactivated influenza vaccine. TCRdb called the RT-PCR reads again in MiXCR, with one record for every CDR3 protein. The sample holds around 600,000 distinct CDR3 sequences, 11% seen once. These data also featured in a second study, about T cells expressing NK-cell markers.

Sequences were derived from PBMCs from blood, sampled on the day of vaccination. The receptors were sampled from a man aged 45-60 years who received an inactivated influenza vaccine. Both conserved end residues are part of each CDR3. A D gene is named only where the DNA matches it firmly. A clone size is listed for some rows: how often the clone was seen (once, few, many), or a class if it is expanded.

V gene: TRBV20-1; clone size: -; J gene: TRBJ2-1; D gene: TRBD2; CDR3 DNA: TGCAGTGCGCAACTAGCGGGGAGCTACAATGAGCAGTTCTTC; CDR3 protein: CSAQLAGSYNEQFF
V gene: TRBV12-5; clone size: few; J gene: TRBJ2-1; D gene: -; CDR3 DNA: TGTGCTAGTGGTTTGGGACACAATGAGCAGTTCTTC; CDR3 protein: CASGLGHNEQFF
V gene: TRBV10-3; clone size: -; J gene: TRBJ2-3; D gene: TRBD2; CDR3 DNA: TGTGCCATCAGTGAACTAGCGGGGAGCACAGATACGCAGTATTTT; CDR3 protein: CAISELAGSTDTQYF
V gene: TRBV2; clone size: many; J gene: TRBJ2-1; D gene: -; CDR3 DNA: TGTGCCAGCAGTCGATGGATAAGATCGGGCAATGAGCAGTTCTTC; CDR3 protein: CASSRWIRSGNEQFF
V gene: TRBV20-1; clone size: few; J gene: TRBJ2-5; D gene: -; CDR3 DNA: TGCACCCCTAGGCTGTCCGGTGAGACCCAGTACTTC; CDR3 protein: CTPRLSGETQYF
V gene: TRBV5-1; clone size: -; J gene: TRBJ2-2; D gene: -; CDR3 DNA: TGCGCCAGCAGCTTGATTTCAGGAAACACCGGGGAGCTGTTTTTT; CDR3 protein: CASSLISGNTGELFF
V gene: TRBV20-1; clone size: -; J gene: TRBJ2-7; D gene: TRBD2; CDR3 DNA: TGCAGTGCCACGGAGGTGGCGGGAGGGCCATACGAGCAGTACTTC; CDR3 protein: CSATEVAGGPYEQYF
V gene: TRBV7-2; clone size: many; J gene: TRBJ2-1; D gene: TRBD2; CDR3 DNA: TGTGCCAGCAGCTTAAGTTTCGGGGGGGCTAGTCTCAATGAGCAGTTCTTC; CDR3 protein: CASSLSFGGASLNEQFF
V gene: TRBV10-3; clone size: -; J gene: TRBJ2-5; D gene: TRBD2; CDR3 DNA: TGTGCCTCCCAGACTAGCGGGAGGGCCGGAGAGACCCAGTACTTC; CDR3 protein: CASQTSGRAGETQYF
V gene: TRBV4-2; clone size: -; J gene: TRBJ2-1; D gene: TRBD2; CDR3 DNA: TGTGCCAGCAGCCCGGGACTAGCGGGGGACAATGAGCAGTTCTTC; CDR3 protein: CASSPGLAGDNEQFF
V gene: TRBV2; clone size: -; J gene: TRBJ2-3; D gene: TRBD2; CDR3 DNA: TGTGCCAGCAGGGGGAGGAGACTAGCGGGGGCCGGGGATACGCAGTATTTT; CDR3 protein: CASRGRRLAGAGDTQYF
V gene: TRBV27; clone size: -; J gene: TRBJ2-1; D gene: -; CDR3 DNA: TGTGCCAGCAGTTTTGATTCGTGGGATTACGATGAGCAGTTCTTC; CDR3 protein: CASSFDSWDYDEQFF
V gene: TRBV28; clone size: few; J gene: TRBJ2-3; D gene: -; CDR3 DNA: TGTGCCAGCATGCCGGGGCTTGCGCGTTCAGATACGCAGTATTTT; CDR3 protein: CASMPGLARSDTQYF
V gene: TRBV4-3; clone size: many; J gene: TRBJ2-6; D gene: -; CDR3 DNA: TGCGCCAGCAGCCTCTCCCCTAATTTGGGGGCCAACGTCCTGACTTTC; CDR3 protein: CASSLSPNLGANVLTF
V gene: TRBV5-1; clone size: -; J gene: TRBJ2-1; D gene: -; CDR3 DNA: TGCGCCAGCAGCTTGGCCGGCGGGACTTCCTACAATGAGCAGTTCTTC; CDR3 protein: CASSLAGGTSYNEQFF
V gene: TRBV18; clone size: many; J gene: TRBJ1-1; D gene: -; CDR3 DNA: TGTGCCAGCTTCGCAGGGATGAACACTGAAGCTTTCTTT; CDR3 protein: CASFAGMNTEAFF
V gene: TRBV5-1; clone size: -; J gene: TRBJ1-3; D gene: -; CDR3 DNA: TGCGCCAGCAGCTTGTCTGCGTCCTCTGGAAACACCATATATTTT; CDR3 protein: CASSLSASSGNTIYF